The source of this T cell receptor (beta chain) is a study of monozygotic twins with inflammatory bowel disease. Findings and limits, study-wide: Treatment differences in immunosuppression may have added variability to the repertoires of patients.

Making cDNA involved eight separate reactions per sample. One entry per CDR3 protein, without DNA, is what TCRdb gives after re-calling the 5' RACE reads. The sample has around 380,000 distinct CDR3 sequences. As concerns this clonotype: The antigen is unknown.

The CDR3 has 17 residues. Germline-derived CDR1 and CDR2 are MDHEN and SYDVKM. This chain joins TRBV28 and TRBJ2-3; TCRdb lists TRBD2, though no DNA is available to test this call. The sequenced sample was blood. This sequence was found in a human donor with ulcerative colitis or Crohn's disease, or a healthy co-twin of an affected twin (not recorded which). The CDR3: CASSLMTSGSRTDTQYF.